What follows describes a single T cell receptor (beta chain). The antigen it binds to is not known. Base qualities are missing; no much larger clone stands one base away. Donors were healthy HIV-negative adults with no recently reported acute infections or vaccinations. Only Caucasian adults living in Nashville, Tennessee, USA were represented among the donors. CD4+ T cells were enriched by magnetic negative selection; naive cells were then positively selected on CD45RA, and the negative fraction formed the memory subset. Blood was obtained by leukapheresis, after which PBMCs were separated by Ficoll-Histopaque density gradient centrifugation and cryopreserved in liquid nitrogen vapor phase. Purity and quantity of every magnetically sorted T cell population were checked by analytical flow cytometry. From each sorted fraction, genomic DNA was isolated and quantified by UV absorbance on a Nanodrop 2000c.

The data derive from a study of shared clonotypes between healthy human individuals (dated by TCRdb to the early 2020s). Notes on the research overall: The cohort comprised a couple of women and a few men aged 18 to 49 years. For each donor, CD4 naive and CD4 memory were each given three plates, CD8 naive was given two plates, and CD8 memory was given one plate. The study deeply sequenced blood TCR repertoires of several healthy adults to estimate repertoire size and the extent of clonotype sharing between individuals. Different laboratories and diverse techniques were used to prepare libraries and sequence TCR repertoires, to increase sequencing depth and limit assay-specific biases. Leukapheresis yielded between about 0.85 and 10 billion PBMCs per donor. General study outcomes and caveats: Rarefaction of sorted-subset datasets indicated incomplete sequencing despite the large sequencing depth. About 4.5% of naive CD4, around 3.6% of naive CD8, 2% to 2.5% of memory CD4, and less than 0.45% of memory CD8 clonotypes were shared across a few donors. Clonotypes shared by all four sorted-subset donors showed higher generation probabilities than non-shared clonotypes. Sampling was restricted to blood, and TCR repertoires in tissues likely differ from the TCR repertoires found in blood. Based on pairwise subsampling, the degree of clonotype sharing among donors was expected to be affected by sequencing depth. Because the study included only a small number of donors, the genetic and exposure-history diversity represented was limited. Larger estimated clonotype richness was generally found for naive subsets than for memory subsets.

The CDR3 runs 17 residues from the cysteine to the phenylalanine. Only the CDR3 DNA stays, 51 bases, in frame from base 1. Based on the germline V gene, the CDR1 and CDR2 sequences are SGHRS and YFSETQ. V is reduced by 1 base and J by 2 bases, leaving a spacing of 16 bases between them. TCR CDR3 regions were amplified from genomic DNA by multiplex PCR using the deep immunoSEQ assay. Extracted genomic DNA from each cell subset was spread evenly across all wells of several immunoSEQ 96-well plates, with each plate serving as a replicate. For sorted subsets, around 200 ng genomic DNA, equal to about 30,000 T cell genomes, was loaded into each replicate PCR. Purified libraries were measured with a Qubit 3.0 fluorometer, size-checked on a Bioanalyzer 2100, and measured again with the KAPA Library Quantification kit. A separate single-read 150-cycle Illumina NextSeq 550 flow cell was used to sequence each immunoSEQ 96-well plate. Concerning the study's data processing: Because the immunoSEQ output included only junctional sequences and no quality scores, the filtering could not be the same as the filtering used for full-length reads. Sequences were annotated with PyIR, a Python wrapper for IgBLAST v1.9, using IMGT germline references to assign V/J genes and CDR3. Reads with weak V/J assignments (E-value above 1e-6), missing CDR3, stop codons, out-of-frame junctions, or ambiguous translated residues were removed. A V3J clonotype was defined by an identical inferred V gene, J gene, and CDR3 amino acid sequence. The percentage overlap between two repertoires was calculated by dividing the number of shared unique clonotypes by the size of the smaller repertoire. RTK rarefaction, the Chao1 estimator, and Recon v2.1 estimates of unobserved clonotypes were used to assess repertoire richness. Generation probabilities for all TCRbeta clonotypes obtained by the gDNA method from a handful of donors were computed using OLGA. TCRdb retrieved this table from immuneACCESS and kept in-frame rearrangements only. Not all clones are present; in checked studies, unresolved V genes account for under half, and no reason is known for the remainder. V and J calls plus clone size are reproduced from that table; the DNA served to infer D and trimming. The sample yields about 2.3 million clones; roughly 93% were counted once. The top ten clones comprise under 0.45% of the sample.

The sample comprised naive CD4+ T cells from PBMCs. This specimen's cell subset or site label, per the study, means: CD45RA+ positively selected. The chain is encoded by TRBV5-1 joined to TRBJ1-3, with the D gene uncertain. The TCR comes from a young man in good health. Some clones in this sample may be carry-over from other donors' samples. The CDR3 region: CASSLPYLEGAGNTIYF. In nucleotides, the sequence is TGCGCCAGCAGCTTGCCGTATCTCGAGGGAGCTGGAAACACCATATATTTT.